A selection of T cell receptor beta chains follows, all from one sample in a study of blood T cell repertoires in COVID-19. Sequencing used immunoSEQ multiplex PCR; TCRdb keeps in-frame clones, though not all of them. The sample has more than 150,000 clones, roughly four fifths seen once. Sequenced material: peripheral blood. The receptors were sampled from a man aged 50 or older who had recovered from COVID-19. CDR3s include the opening cysteine and the closing phenylalanine or tryptophan. The D gene is left open where the match is weak. The size entry is marked missing in some rows and otherwise reads once, few, many or a size class.

>NA|NA|TRBJ2-7|TRBV28
CASDQGGYYEQYF
TGTGCCTCAGATCAGGGGGGTTACTACGAGCAGTACTTC
>TRBD2|NA|TRBJ2-3|TRBV27
CASSFGREVGTDTQYF
TGTGCCAGCAGTTTTGGGCGGGAGGTGGGCACAGATACGCAGTATTTT
>TRBD2|many|TRBJ2-2|TRBV5-5
CASSLVAGVNTGELFF
TGTGCCAGCAGCTTGGTAGCGGGAGTGAATACGGGGGAGCTGTTTTTT
>NA|once|TRBJ2-1|TRBV2
CASIKETGISYNEQFF
TGTGCCAGCATCAAAGAAACAGGGATCTCCTACAATGAGCAGTTCTTC
>TRBD2|NA|TRBJ2-5|TRBV11-3
CASSSRTSGSRETQYF
TGTGCCAGCAGCTCACGGACTAGCGGGAGTCGGGAGACCCAGTACTTC
>NA|NA|TRBJ2-4|TRBV5-8
CASSLSRGYIQYF
TGTGCCAGCAGCTTGTCAAGGGGATACATTCAGTACTTC
>TRBD1|few|TRBJ1-2|TRBV18
CASSNPGQEDYGYTF
TGTGCCAGCTCGAATCCGGGACAGGAGGACTATGGCTACACCTTC
>NA|NA|TRBJ2-3|TRBV10-3
CAISDGAGLTDTQYF
TGTGCCATCAGTGATGGGGCGGGACTCACAGATACGCAGTATTTT
>TRBD2|NA|TRBJ2-7|TRBV7-8
CASSLFSSGTSGRPSSYEQYF
TGTGCCAGCAGCCTATTCTCTTCCGGGACTAGCGGGAGGCCTTCCTCCTACGAGCAGTACTTC
>TRBD1|NA|TRBJ2-7|TRBV18
CASSPPGGERYYEQYF
TGTGCCAGCTCACCCCCAGGGGGAGAACGTTACTACGAGCAGTACTTC